A selection of T cell receptor beta chains follows, all from one sample in a study of cytomegalovirus exposure and HLA in healthy donors. The method was immunoSEQ multiplex PCR; TCRdb's version includes in-frame clones alone and lacks a portion of them. The data contain 180,000 or so clones, 70% to 85% of them singletons. Input material: PBMCs. These receptor sequences come from a man aged 18-30 years in good health and CMV-seronegative. The CDR3 runs from the conserved cysteine through the conserved F or W. The D gene is left open where the match is weak. A row's size may be missing; if present it is once, few, many or a size class.

TRBD1	TRBV2	TRBJ2-7	-	CASSEGQTYLYEQYF	TGTGCCAGCAGTGAGGGACAGACATACCTCTACGAGCAGTACTTC
TRBD1	TRBV30	TRBJ1-2	-	CAWDRGRLGYGYPF	TGTGCCTGGGACAGGGGGCGCTTGGGCTATGGCTACCCCTTC
TRBD2	TRBV7-8	TRBJ2-7	-	CASSLGLAGTSSYEQYF	TGTGCCAGCAGCTTAGGGCTAGCGGGGACCAGCTCCTACGAGCAGTACTTC
-	TRBV18	TRBJ1-2	-	CASSPATGNYGYTF	TGTGCCAGCTCACCGGCGACAGGAAACTATGGCTACACCTTC
-	TRBV2	TRBJ2-3	-	CASSTGFTDTQYF	TGTGCCAGCAGCACAGGTTTCACAGATACGCAGTATTTT
-	TRBV9	TRBJ1-3	-	CASSLNQNHGNTIYF	TGTGCCAGCAGCCTTAACCAGAACCATGGAAACACCATATATTTT
TRBD1	TRBV27	TRBJ2-2	-	CASSWTGAGELFF	TGTGCCAGCAGCTGGACAGGGGCCGGGGAGCTGTTTTTT
-	TRBV7-9	TRBJ2-3	few	CASSSTGSSTDTQYF	TGTGCCAGCAGTTCGACAGGTTCTAGCACAGATACGCAGTATTTT
-	TRBV27	TRBJ2-7	-	CASRLRSGDPYEQYF	TGTGCCAGCAGACTGAGGTCCGGCGATCCTTACGAGCAGTACTTC
TRBD1	TRBV10-3	TRBJ2-5	-	CAIMGTGEETQYF	TGTGCCATCATGGGGACAGGGGAAGAGACCCAGTACTTC
TRBD2	TRBV7-8	TRBJ2-7	-	CASSLQAGGPNEQYF	TGTGCCAGCAGTTTACAAGCGGGGGGGCCCAACGAGCAGTACTTC
-	TRBV10-3	TRBJ1-5	-	CAISESGPSRDQPQHF	TGTGCCATCAGTGAGTCGGGCCCTTCGAGGGATCAGCCCCAGCATTTT
-	TRBV27	TRBJ1-3	-	CASSPTVSGNTIYF	TGTGCCAGCAGTCCAACAGTCTCTGGAAACACCATATATTTT
TRBD2	TRBV7-9	TRBJ2-7	-	CASSPSGAHRHEQYF	TGTGCCAGCAGCCCTAGCGGGGCCCACCGTCACGAGCAGTACTTC
-	TRBV5-4	TRBJ1-3	-	CASSLAGVGGNTIYF	TGTGCCAGCAGCTTGGCCGGGGTGGGAGGAAACACCATATATTTT
TRBD2	TRBV7-2	TRBJ2-7	few	CASSALPPLAGGRTEQYF	TGTGCCAGCAGCGCCTTACCACCCCTAGCGGGAGGAAGGACCGAGCAGTACTTC
TRBD1	TRBV5-1	TRBJ2-7	-	CASSSSGTGVYEQYF	TGCGCCAGCAGTTCATCCGGGACAGGGGTCTACGAGCAGTACTTC
-	TRBV30	TRBJ2-7	-	CAWSRGLSYEQYF	TGTGCCTGGTCTCGCGGTCTTAGCTACGAGCAGTACTTC
TRBD2	TRBV4-3	TRBJ2-1	-	CASSQDVSGGVKDEQFF	TGCGCCAGCAGCCAAGATGTTTCCGGGGGGGTAAAGGATGAGCAGTTCTTC
-	TRBV5-6	TRBJ1-2	-	CASSLVAGRDYGYTF	TGTGCCAGCAGCTTGGTAGCAGGGAGGGACTATGGCTACACCTTC
-	TRBV27	TRBJ2-7	-	CASSPDRGYSYEQYF	TGTGCCAGCAGTCCCGACCGGGGGTATTCCTACGAGCAGTACTTC
TRBD2	TRBV29-1	TRBJ2-2	-	CSVGLAGVIHTGELFF	TGCAGCGTTGGCCTAGCGGGGGTTATACACACCGGGGAGCTGTTTTTT
-	TRBV6-1	TRBJ1-5	-	CASRGGRSNQPQHF	TGTGCCAGCAGGGGGGGACGTAGCAATCAGCCCCAGCATTTT
TRBD1	TRBV4-3	TRBJ1-2	few	CASSQVPTGYGYTF	TGCGCCAGCAGCCAAGTACCGACAGGGTATGGCTACACCTTC
TRBD1	TRBV7-9	TRBJ1-4	-	CASSHSLSTGGGEKLFF	TGTGCCAGCAGCCATTCTTTAAGCACAGGGGGGGGTGAAAAACTGTTTTTT
-	TRBV18	TRBJ2-3	few	CASLPHTRGTDTQYF	TGTGCCAGCTTACCCCACACCAGGGGCACAGATACGCAGTATTTT
TRBD1	TRBV4-2	TRBJ1-2	once	CASSQDATGGGYGYTF	TGTGCCAGCAGCCAAGATGCGACAGGGGGCGGTTATGGCTACACCTTC
TRBD2	TRBV5-1	TRBJ2-1	-	CASSRGLAGGNEQFF	TGCGCCAGCAGCCGAGGACTAGCGGGGGGCAATGAGCAGTTCTTC
-	TRBV28	TRBJ1-1	-	CASSLNRRTEAFF	TGTGCCAGCAGTTTAAACCGGCGGACTGAAGCTTTCTTT
-	TRBV18	TRBJ1-5	-	CASSPGGDQPQHF	TGTGCCAGCTCACCAGGAGGGGATCAGCCCCAGCATTTT
-	TRBV30	TRBJ1-4	-	CAWSVESRSEKLFF	TGTGCCTGGAGTGTAGAGAGTCGTTCTGAAAAACTGTTTTTT
-	TRBV7-8	TRBJ1-5	-	CASSLRGGIGNQPQNF	TGTGCCAGCAGCTTACGGGGGGGGATAGGGAATCAGCCCCAGAATTTT
TRBD1	TRBV29-1	TRBJ2-7	few	CSGQGASEQYF	TGCTCGGGGCAGGGGGCTTCCGAGCAGTACTTC
-	TRBV7-2	TRBJ2-5	-	CASSAGPQETQYF	TGTGCCAGCAGCGCGGGGCCTCAAGAGACCCAGTACTTC
-	TRBV6-1	TRBJ2-7	few	CASSVTGLEQYF	TGTGCCAGCAGTGTCACAGGGCTCGAGCAGTACTTC
TRBD2	TRBV27	TRBJ2-3	-	CASTPGGVAGARADTQYF	TGTGCCAGCACCCCAGGGGGGGTAGCGGGAGCGCGAGCGGATACGCAGTATTTT
TRBD1	TRBV5-6	TRBJ1-5	few	CASSITGVGYQPQHF	TGTGCCAGCAGCATAACAGGGGTAGGATATCAGCCCCAGCATTTT
TRBD2	TRBV5-4	TRBJ2-7	-	CASSLEASGRYEQYF	TGTGCCAGCAGCTTGGAGGCTAGCGGGCGGTACGAGCAGTACTTC
TRBD2	TRBV30	TRBJ2-3	-	CAWSIPGLAYTDTQYF	TGTGCCTGGAGTATCCCGGGACTAGCGTATACAGATACGCAGTATTTT
TRBD1	TRBV7-6	TRBJ1-6	few	CASSPGQGVGSPLHF	TGTGCCAGCAGCCCGGGACAGGGTGTCGGTTCACCCCTCCACTTT
-	TRBV7-6	TRBJ1-4	-	CASSFGNGEKLFF	TGTGCCAGCAGCTTCGGGAACGGTGAAAAACTGTTTTTT
-	TRBV16	TRBJ1-2	-	CASSTRGRGYTF	TGTGCCAGCAGCACCCGAGGTCGTGGCTACACCTTC
-	TRBV7-8	TRBJ2-7	once	CASSPDTYEQYF	TGTGCCAGCAGCCCCGACACATACGAGCAGTACTTC
-	TRBV11-2	TRBJ2-7	-	CASSLLRATHEQYF	TGTGCCAGCAGCTTATTGCGGGCAACCCACGAGCAGTACTTC
TRBD1	TRBV30	TRBJ1-5	few	CAWSGRDRGLNQPQHF	TGTGCCTGGAGTGGTAGGGACAGGGGGCTTAATCAGCCCCAGCATTTT
-	TRBV5-6	TRBJ1-1	-	CASSLWGGMEAFF	TGTGCCAGCAGCTTGTGGGGGGGCATGGAAGCTTTCTTT
-	TRBV5-1	TRBJ2-1	once	CASSLDRGAVYNEQFF	TGCGCCAGCAGCTTGGATCGGGGGGCCGTCTACAATGAGCAGTTCTTC
-	TRBV7-7	TRBJ2-1	-	CASSSRLANEQFF	TGTGCTAGCAGCTCCCGGTTAGCCAATGAGCAGTTCTTC
-	TRBV7-6	TRBJ2-3	-	CASSLSGLSTDTQYF	TGTGCCAGCAGCTTATCAGGGCTTAGCACAGATACGCAGTATTTT
-	TRBV18	TRBJ1-1	-	CASAPGQTSTEAFF	TGTGCCAGCGCACCGGGACAAACCTCCACTGAAGCTTTCTTT
TRBD1	TRBV11-2	TRBJ2-5	-	CASSQISDRGRRETQYF	TGTGCCAGCAGCCAAATATCGGACAGGGGGAGACGAGAGACCCAGTACTTC
-	TRBV10-3	TRBJ1-1	-	CAISAQGQVYTEAFF	TGTGCCATCAGCGCCCAGGGGCAGGTTTACACTGAAGCTTTCTTT
-	TRBV20-1	TRBJ1-2	-	CSAAQGSRYTF	TGCAGTGCTGCCCAGGGGAGTCGCTACACCTTC
-	TRBV6-5	TRBJ1-4	-	CASSFGVNEKLFF	TGTGCCAGCAGTTTCGGAGTTAATGAAAAACTGTTTTTT
TRBD2	TRBV27	TRBJ2-1	-	CASSFFAGGPNEQFF	TGTGCCAGCAGTTTCTTCGCGGGGGGTCCTAATGAGCAGTTCTTC